The 29 T cell receptor beta chains reported below all come from one sample, sequenced in a study of blood T cell repertoires in COVID-19. Profiled with immunoSEQ multiplex PCR; TCRdb holds only in-frame clones, not every one. Found here are around 220,000 clones, roughly 89% of them singletons; the top ten hold roughly 6.2%. Sample: PBMCs or T cells enriched from blood (not recorded which). These receptors all stem from a woman aged 40-49 years who had recovered from COVID-19.

The chain recombines TRBV30 with TRBJ2-1; 13 nucleotides match TRBD2. Germline lookup yields CDR1 GTSNPN and CDR2 SVGIG (reference sequence). V lost 5 bases, J lost 5 bases, and 6 bases stayed unmatched. CDR3 length equals 15 residues. The CDR3 region is CAWERGLAGNNEQFF. CDR3 DNA sequence: TGTGCCTGGGAAAGGGGACTAGCGGGAAACAATGAGCAGTTCTTC.

The table lists this clone with a few counts. V gene TRBV28 combines with J gene TRBJ1-2, with TRBD1 matching over 7 bases. The CDR3 consists of 14 residues. Germline loops: CDR1 MDHEN, CDR2 SYDVKM. The J segment lost 4 bases and the V segment lost 3 bases, leaving 5 bases of the junction unmatched. As DNA, the CDR3 is TGTGCCAGCAGTTTGAGGACAGGACTCTATGGCTACACCTTC. It translates to CASSLRTGLYGYTF.

This sequence joins TRBV19 and TRBJ1-2, with 7 bases identical to TRBD1. With V trimmed by 5 bases and J by 2 bases, 5 bases remained unmatched. The germline V gene encodes CDR1 LNHDA and CDR2 SQIVND (reference sequence). The CDR3 has 14 residues. CDR3 sequence: CASSLTGSNYGYTF. The CDR3 region has the DNA TGTGCCAGTAGTTTGACAGGGTCAAACTATGGCTACACCTTC.

This rearrangement joins TRBV24-1 to TRBJ1-2, with D possibly matching TRBD1 (5 bases). CDR1 is KGHDR and CDR2 is SFDVKD in the germline V gene. The germline V and J ends were trimmed by 2 bases and 8 bases, with 11 bases remaining between them. The length of the CDR3 is 13 residues. This chain's CDR3 is CATSDWQGFGYTF. The CDR3 DNA reads TGTGCCACCAGTGATTGGCAGGGTTTCGGCTACACCTTC.

The V and J genes are TRBV12-3 or TRBV12-4 and TRBJ2-2, with a weak D call TRBD2 (6 bases). The CDR3 runs 13 residues. V was trimmed by 5 bases and J by 6 bases, leaving 10 bases between them. The CDR3 region has the DNA TGTGCCAGCAGTCTTCTAGCGCCCGGGGAGCTGTTTTTT. Its protein product is CASSLLAPGELFF.

This clone has more than one count but fewer than ten. The chain couples TRBV14 to TRBJ1-2; TRBD1 matches at 9 bases. CDR1 and CDR2 (germline): SGHDN, FVKESK. The CDR3 totals 16 residues. The J segment lost 4 bases and the V segment lost 4 bases, leaving 10 bases of the junction unmatched. Here the CDR3 reads CASSLHNRGRTYGYTF. The CDR3 DNA is TGTGCCAGCAGCCTCCACAACAGGGGGCGAACCTATGGCTACACCTTC.

The chain links TRBV11-2 to TRBJ2-3; 9 bases are shared with TRBD2. Germline CDR1 is SGHAT and CDR2 is FQNNGV. The CDR3 loop spans 17 amino acids. V lost 7 bases and J lost 3; bases outside the gene matches: 14. In nucleotides, the CDR3 is TGTGCCAGCACCTCCGGTCGGGGACTAGCCGGAACAGATACGCAGTATTTT. Translating it yields CASTSGRGLAGTDTQYF. Full variable domain (remainder filled in from reference TRBV11-2 and TRBJ2-3): EAGVAQSPRYKIIEKRQSVAFWCNPISGHATLYWYQQILGQGPKLLIQFQNNGVVDDSQLPKDRFSAERLKGVDSTLKIQPAKLEDSAVYLCASTSGRGLAGTDTQYFGPGTRLTVL.

The chain couples TRBV19 to TRBJ1-5; maybe TRBD1 (5 bases). The V and J ends lost 1 base and 5 bases respectively, with 9 bases between them. The CDR3 sequence is 14 residues long. Germline V gene lookup returns CDR1 LNHDA and CDR2 SQIVND (reference sequence). CDR3 in DNA: TGTGCCAGTAGTATAGGAGGCAGGGATCAGCCCCAGCATTTT. This gives the protein CASSIGGRDQPQHF. Variable domain in full (rest from reference TRBV19 and TRBJ1-5): DGGITQSPKYLFRKEGQNVTLSCEQNLNHDAMYWYRQDPGQGLRLIYYSQIVNDFQKGDIAEGYSVSREKKESFPLTVTSAQKNPTAFYLCASSIGGRDQPQHFGDGTRLSIL.

The rearrangement links TRBV5-1 to TRBJ2-7; maybe TRBD1 (6 bases). Between the trimmed V and J ends, which lost 1 base and 2 bases, there was a span of 13 bases. CDR1 is SGHRS and CDR2 is YFSETQ in the germline V gene. The CDR3 spans 15 residues. CDR3 region: CASSLRFPGAYEQYF. CDR3 sequence (DNA): TGCGCCAGCAGCTTGAGGTTTCCAGGGGCCTACGAGCAGTACTTC.

In this sample, this clone turned up once. The CDR3 sequence: CASSLTSGNTDTQYF. The DNA of the CDR3 is TGTGCCAGCAGCTTGACCAGCGGGAACACAGATACGCAGTATTTT. The chain has TRBV5-4 and TRBJ2-3, with TRBD2 matching over 7 bases. Trimming at V came to 1 base and at J to 2 bases, leaving 4 bases not matched to a gene. Germline V gene sequence: CDR1 SGHNT, CDR2 YYREEE (reference sequence). CDR3 length: 15 amino acids.

The DNA for the CDR3 is TGTGCCAGTAGTATTACTCATCGGAGCAATGAGCAGTTCTTC. It translates to CASSITHRSNEQFF. V is TRBV19 and J is TRBJ2-1; D gene unclear. Per the germline V gene, CDR1 is LNHDA and CDR2 is SQIVND (reference sequence). The CDR3 is made up of 14 amino acids. The V end lost 3 bases, the J end lost 6 bases, and 12 bases lay between the germline ends.

This chain uses TRBV7-2 with TRBJ2-1, with 10 bases matching TRBD2. V dropped 2 bases and J dropped 3; count of bases not matched to a gene: 1. There are 15 residues in the CDR3. The germline CDR1 and CDR2 sequences are SGHTA and FQGNSA. The CDR3 protein is CASSLTSGVYNEQFF. In DNA form, the CDR3 reads TGTGCCAGCAGCTTAACTAGCGGGGTCTACAATGAGCAGTTCTTC.

The V call is TRBV3-1 (or the pseudogene TRBV3-2), the J call TRBJ2-7; a weak D match, TRBD2 (6 bases). In germline, CDR1 is LGHDT, CDR2 YNNKEL (reference sequence). V was cut by 1 base and J by 3 bases, with 13 bases left in between. The CDR3 has 15 amino acids. CDR3: CASSQVPGLGYEQYF. The CDR3 region has the DNA TGTGCCAGCAGCCAAGTACCGGGACTGGGCTACGAGCAGTACTTC.

The CDR3 DNA reads as TGTGCCAGCAGCTTAATTATGGCAGGGGTGGGTGAGCAGTTCTTC. Its translation: CASSLIMAGVGEQFF. This sequence joins TRBV7-9 and TRBJ2-1, with D perhaps matching TRBD1 (6 bases). Germline V CDR1 and CDR2: SEHNR, FQNEAQ (reference sequence). Trimming removed 2 bases at V and 9 bases at J, with 17 bases between. The CDR3 totals 15 residues.

V gene TRBV19 combines with J gene TRBJ1-2, with TRBD1 as a possible D gene (5 bases). Trimming left V 2 bases short and J 6 bases short, with 22 bases between. The CDR3 sequence is 17 residues long. Germline CDR1 and CDR2: LNHDA and SQIVND (reference sequence). DNA for the CDR3: TGTGCCAGTAGTATATCCCCACTCATGGAGGGGTTTGATGGCTACACCTTC. This encodes CASSISPLMEGFDGYTF. Variable domain in full (rest from reference TRBV19 and TRBJ1-2): DGGITQSPKYLFRKEGQNVTLSCEQNLNHDAMYWYRQDPGQGLRLIYYSQIVNDFQKGDIAEGYSVSREKKESFPLTVTSAQKNPTAFYLCASSISPLMEGFDGYTFGSGTRLTVV.

The V and J genes are TRBV10-3 and TRBJ1-5; D is undetermined. The germline V gene encodes CDR1 ENHRY and CDR2 SYGVKD. Trimming removed 3 bases from V and 0 bases from J, with 9 bases in between. The CDR3 runs 15 residues. The CDR3 region has the DNA TGTGCCATCAGTGATCCAGGAAATAGCAATCAGCCCCAGCATTTT. Protein product: CAISDPGNSNQPQHF.

J is TRBJ2-7 and V is TRBV28, with TRBD2 identical over 14 bases. Trimming took 6 bases from V and 0 from J; bases not matched to a gene: 7. The CDR3 contains 17 residues. Germline V gene sequence: CDR1 MDHEN, CDR2 SYDVKM. CDR3 in DNA: TGTGCCAGCAGAAGGGGACTAGCGGGGGCTTCCTCCTACGAGCAGTACTTC. This gives the protein CASRRGLAGASSYEQYF.

The rearrangement uses TRBV7-2 and TRBJ2-1, with a weak D call TRBD2 (6 bases). The CDR3 runs to 16 residues. With 1 base removed from V and 4 bases from J, the gap between germline ends came to 14 bases. CDR1 SGHTA and CDR2 FQGNSA come from the germline V gene. Written as DNA, the CDR3 is TGTGCCAGCAGCTTAGGGGGAGGCGGCCCGTACAATGAGCAGTTCTTC. The encoded protein is CASSLGGGGPYNEQFF.

This clone has a count of ten or more. The V gene is TRBV7-9, the J gene TRBJ1-1; D gene unclear. With 5 bases removed from V and 6 bases from J, the gap between germline ends came to 7 bases. The CDR3 has 11 amino acids. The V gene's germline CDR1 is SEHNR and CDR2 FQNEAQ (reference sequence). CDR3 protein: CASSREAEAFF. The CDR3 bases are TGTGCCAGCAGCCGCGAAGCTGAAGCTTTCTTT.

The CDR3 sequence is CASSEVGGGTDTQYF. CDR3 DNA sequence: TGTGCCAGCAGTGAAGTGGGAGGAGGTACAGATACGCAGTATTTT. The chain has TRBV6-1 and TRBJ2-3, with D maybe TRBD2 (6 bases). The CDR3 runs 15 residues. The germline V gene has CDR1 MNHNS and CDR2 SASEGT. With 1 base removed from V and 3 bases from J, the gap between germline ends came to 11 bases.

The rearrangement uses TRBV5-5 and TRBJ1-5; D unresolved. Trimming took off 1 base at V and 3 bases at J, with 11 bases between the two ends. The germline V gene has CDR1 SGHKS and CDR2 YYEKEE (reference sequence). The CDR3 length is 15 residues. This CDR3 is CASSLSSGPNQPQHF. As DNA, the CDR3 is TGTGCCAGCAGCTTGAGTTCAGGCCCCAATCAGCCCCAGCATTTT. The variable domain in full, completed from reference TRBV5-5 and TRBJ1-5, reads DAGVTQSPTHLIKTRGQQVTLRCSPISGHKSVSWYQQVLGQGPQFIFQYYEKEERGRGNFPDRFSARQFPNYSSELNVNALLLGDSALYLCASSLSSGPNQPQHFGDGTRLSIL.

This clone was detected only a few times. This sequence joins TRBV19 and TRBJ1-2; a weak D match, TRBD1 (5 bases). V lost 1 base to trimming and J lost 8 bases, with 11 bases between them. Per the germline V gene, CDR1 is LNHDA and CDR2 is SQIVND (reference sequence). This CDR3 is 13 amino acids long. CDR3 in amino acids: CASSIVAGQGYTF. As DNA, the CDR3 is TGTGCCAGTAGTATAGTGGCAGGGCAGGGCTACACCTTC. Combining the CDR3 with reference TRBV19 and TRBJ1-2 gives the whole variable domain DGGITQSPKYLFRKEGQNVTLSCEQNLNHDAMYWYRQDPGQGLRLIYYSQIVNDFQKGDIAEGYSVSREKKESFPLTVTSAQKNPTAFYLCASSIVAGQGYTFGSGTRLTVV.

This clone was observed a few times. This chain uses TRBV5-1 with TRBJ2-2; maybe TRBD1 (5 bases). Trimming left V 0 bases short and J 5 bases short, with 11 bases between. The CDR3 is 15 amino acids. Germline V gene sequence: CDR1 SGHRS, CDR2 YFSETQ. CDR3 in DNA: TGCGCCAGCAGCTTGGCAGGGATAAGGACCGGGGAGCTGTTTTTT. It specifies CASSLAGIRTGELFF.

The chain carries TRBV29-1 and TRBJ1-1; TRBD1 might be the D (6 bases). This CDR3 is 12 amino acids long. V dropped 6 bases and J dropped 4 bases, with 12 bases sitting between them. Germline V gene data show CDR1 as SQVTM and CDR2 as ANQGSEA. CDR3 DNA sequence: TGCAGCGTCCCAAGGGGGACCACTGAAGCTTTCTTT. It codes for CSVPRGTTEAFF.

The chain carries TRBV30 and TRBJ2-3; 9 nucleotides agree with TRBD2. CDR3 size: 12 residues. V was pared by 0 bases and J by 11 bases, with 3 bases of the junction left unmatched. CDR1 is GTSNPN, CDR2 SVGIG, per germline (reference sequence). The CDR3 reads CAWSVAGGLQYF. Here the CDR3 DNA reads TGTGCCTGGAGTGTAGCGGGAGGTTTGCAGTATTTT. The whole variable domain, remainder taken from reference TRBV30 and TRBJ2-3, is SQTIHQWPATLVQPVGSPLSLECTVEGTSNPNLYWYRQAAGRGLQLLFYSVGIGQISSEVPQNLSASRPQDRQFILSSKKLLLSDSGFYLCAWSVAGGLQYFGPGTRLTVL.

The rearrangement links TRBV6-2 or TRBV6-3 to TRBJ2-3, with 7 bases lining up with TRBD2. Germline V CDR1 and CDR2: MNHEY, SVGEGT. The J segment lost 1 base and the V segment lost 2 bases, leaving 3 bases of the junction unmatched. The CDR3 extends over 15 amino acids. The CDR3 nucleotides read TGTGCCAGCAGTTACGTTCGGGAGGGCACAGATACGCAGTATTTT. Its translation: CASSYVREGTDTQYF.

The rearrangement links TRBV5-4 to TRBJ2-5, with a weak D call TRBD2 (5 bases). Trimming left V 4 bases short and J 0 bases short, with 10 bases between. The CDR3 has 14 amino acids. The germline CDR1 and CDR2 sequences are SGHNT and YYREEE (reference sequence). This CDR3 is CASSPSGYQETQYF. The DNA of the CDR3 is TGTGCCAGCAGCCCTTCGGGGTACCAAGAGACCCAGTACTTC.

This chain links TRBV10-2 with TRBJ1-1, with TRBD1 identical over 9 bases. The CDR3 sequence is 14 residues long. Germline values: CDR1 WSHSY, CDR2 SAAADI. Germline trimming cut 3 bases from V and 5 bases from J; bases unmatched to any gene: 4. CDR3 loop: CASSETGGGTEAFF. CDR3 DNA sequence: TGCGCCAGCAGTGAAACAGGGGGCGGGACTGAAGCTTTCTTT.

The V call is TRBV9, the J call TRBJ2-1; TRBD2 matches 10 bases. Germline V gives CDR1 SGDLS, CDR2 YYNGEE. The V gene end was trimmed by 0 bases and the J gene end by 8 bases; junction bases not matched to a gene: 8. This CDR3 is built from 16 residues. The CDR3 protein is CASSVEASGSRDEQFF. In nucleotides, the CDR3 is TGTGCCAGCAGCGTAGAGGCTAGCGGGAGTCGCGATGAGCAGTTCTTC.